This T cell receptor beta chain appears in the sequencing data of a study of shared clonotypes between healthy human individuals. Overall study context: Donors consisted of two women and three men between 18 and 49. Donors had three CD4 naive, three CD4 memory, two CD8 naive and one CD8 memory plate apiece. Study-wide findings and caveats: Genetic and exposure-history diversity was limited by the few donors. The study found lower generation probabilities in non-shared clonotypes than in those shared by all four donors.

The table came from immunoSEQ multiplex PCR; TCRdb's copy has only in-frame clones and leaves some out. The profile shows some 2.4 million clones, 93% of them singletons. Germline V gives CDR1 MNHEY, CDR2 SMNVEV (reference sequence). There are 14 residues in the CDR3. Trimming pared 4 bases from V and 0 bases from J, leaving 9 bases between. As concerns this clone: The antigen remains unidentified.

J is TRBJ1-1 and V is TRBV27, with D maybe TRBD1 (6 bases). This TCR came from a young man in good health. Some clones in this sample may be carry-over from other donors' samples. Sequenced sample: naive CD4+ T cells from PBMCs. The subset here: CD45RA+ positively selected. CDR3 in amino acids: CASSSGTLNTEAFF. CDR3 DNA sequence: TGTGCCAGCAGTTCAGGGACATTGAACACTGAAGCTTTCTTT.